This T cell receptor (beta chain) was captured in a study of regulatory T cells in long-lasting Graves disease. Stated time point: persistent/refractory GD, antithyroid drugs over 5 years with positive TRAb. Isolated PBMC RNA provided the starting material for the TCR library. With EDTA tubes as the receptacles, 7.5 to 10 milliliters of peripheral blood were drawn. Arm-PCR of CDR3 regions and iRepertoire HTBI primers were used to build TCR beta libraries. TCRdb itself ran the multiplex PCR reads through MiXCR, one entry per CDR3 protein. The data show roughly 400,000 distinct CDR3 sequences, roughly a fifth seen once. The germline V gene has CDR1 SGHTA and CDR2 FQGNSA. The V gene end was trimmed by 2 bases and the J gene end by 2 bases; junction bases not matched to a gene: 7. This CDR3 has 17 residues.

The sequences come from peripheral blood mononuclear cells (PBMCs), collected when the disease was refractory, from a patient treated with antithyroid drugs. This sequence originates from a female donor with Graves disease. The chain combines TRBV7-2 with TRBJ2-3, with 10 bases identical to TRBD1. The CDR3 DNA follows: TGTGCCAGCAGCTTAATGGGACAGGGGTCCCTCACAGATACGCAGTATTTT. It encodes CASSLMGQGSLTDTQYF.